The TCR beta chain under discussion was sequenced for a study of immune evolution from preneoplasia to lung adenocarcinoma. Study-level results: Normal lung had the highest top T cell clone frequencies.

TCRdb's copy holds only in-frame clones and misses some; the assay was immunoSEQ multiplex PCR. Counted here are roughly 2,200 clones, 80% occurring once; the ten biggest clones make up approximately 13%. Resections took place in Japan or China from about 2014 to 2017. The CDR3 covers 13 residues. CDR1 and CDR2 (germline): SGHRS, YFSETQ. This clone is a singleton in its sample. Its specificity is unknown. One junction end disagrees with the germline gene, perhaps due to a read error. The same CDR3 also results from other DNA sequences found in this sample. Sequenced input: FFPE normal lung tissue adjacent to the tumor. The chain links TRBV5-1 to TRBJ1-1; TRBD1 aligns across 9 bases. The receptor was isolated from a person aged 55 to 69 with lung adenocarcinoma. This chain's CDR3 is CASSLEGQGEAFF. CDR3 nucleotides: TGCGCCAGCAGTTTGGAGGGACAGGGTGAAGCTTTCTTT.